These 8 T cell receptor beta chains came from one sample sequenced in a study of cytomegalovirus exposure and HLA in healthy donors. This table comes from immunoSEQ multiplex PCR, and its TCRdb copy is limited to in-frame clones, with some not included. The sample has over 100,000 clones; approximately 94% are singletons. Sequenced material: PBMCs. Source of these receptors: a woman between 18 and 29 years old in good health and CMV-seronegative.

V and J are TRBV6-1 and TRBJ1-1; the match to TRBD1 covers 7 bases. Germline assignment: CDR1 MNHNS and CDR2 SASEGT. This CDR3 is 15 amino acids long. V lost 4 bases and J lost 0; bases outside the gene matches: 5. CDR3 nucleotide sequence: TGTGCCAGCAGTGTCCAGGGGGTTCTGAACACTGAAGCTTTCTTT. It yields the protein CASSVQGVLNTEAFF.

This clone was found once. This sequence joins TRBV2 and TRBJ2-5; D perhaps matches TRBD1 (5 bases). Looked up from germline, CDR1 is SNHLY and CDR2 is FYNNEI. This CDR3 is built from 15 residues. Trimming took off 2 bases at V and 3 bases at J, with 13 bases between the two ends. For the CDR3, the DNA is TGTGCCAGCAGTGAAAGGGGCAAGCTAAAAGAGACCCAGTACTTC. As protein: CASSERGKLKETQYF.

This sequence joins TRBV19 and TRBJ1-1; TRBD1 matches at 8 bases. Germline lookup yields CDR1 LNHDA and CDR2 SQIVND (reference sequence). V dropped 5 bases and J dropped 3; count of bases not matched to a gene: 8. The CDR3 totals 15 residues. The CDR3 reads CASSDPGGPYTEAFF. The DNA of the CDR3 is TGTGCCAGTAGTGATCCAGGGGGCCCTTACACTGAAGCTTTCTTT.

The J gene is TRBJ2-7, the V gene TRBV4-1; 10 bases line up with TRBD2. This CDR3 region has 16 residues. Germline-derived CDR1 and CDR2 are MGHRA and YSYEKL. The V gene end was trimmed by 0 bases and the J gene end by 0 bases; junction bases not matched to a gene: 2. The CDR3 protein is CASSQERTSGSYEQYF. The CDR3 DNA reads TGCGCCAGCAGCCAAGAGAGGACTAGCGGCTCCTACGAGCAGTACTTC.

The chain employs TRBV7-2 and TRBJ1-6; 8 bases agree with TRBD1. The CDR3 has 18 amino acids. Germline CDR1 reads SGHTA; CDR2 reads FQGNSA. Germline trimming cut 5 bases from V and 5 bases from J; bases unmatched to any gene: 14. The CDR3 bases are TGTGCCAGCAGCCCTCGACAGGGGTGGTATGCGGATAATTCACCCCTCCACTTT. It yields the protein CASSPRQGWYADNSPLHF.

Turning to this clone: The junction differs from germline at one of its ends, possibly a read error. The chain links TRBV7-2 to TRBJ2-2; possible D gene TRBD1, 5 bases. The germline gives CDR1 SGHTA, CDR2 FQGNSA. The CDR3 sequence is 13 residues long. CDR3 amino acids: CGRGGPNTGELFF. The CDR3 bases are TGCGGTAGGGGCGGACCCAACACCGGGGAGCTGTTTTTT.

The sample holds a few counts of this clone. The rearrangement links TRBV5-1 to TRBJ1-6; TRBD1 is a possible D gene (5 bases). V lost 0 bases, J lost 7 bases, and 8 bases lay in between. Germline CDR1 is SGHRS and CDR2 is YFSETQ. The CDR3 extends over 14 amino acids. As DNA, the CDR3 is TGCGCCAGCAGCTTGGAGGCAGGGAATTCACCCCTCCACTTT. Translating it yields CASSLEAGNSPLHF.

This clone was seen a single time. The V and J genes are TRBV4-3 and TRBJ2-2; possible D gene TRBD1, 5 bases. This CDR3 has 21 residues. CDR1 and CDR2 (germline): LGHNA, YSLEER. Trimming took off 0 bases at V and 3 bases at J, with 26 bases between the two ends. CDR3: CASSQDVRTYNELRYTGELFF. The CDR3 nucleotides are TGCGCCAGCAGCCAAGATGTCAGGACATACAACGAATTACGTTACACCGGGGAGCTGTTTTTT.